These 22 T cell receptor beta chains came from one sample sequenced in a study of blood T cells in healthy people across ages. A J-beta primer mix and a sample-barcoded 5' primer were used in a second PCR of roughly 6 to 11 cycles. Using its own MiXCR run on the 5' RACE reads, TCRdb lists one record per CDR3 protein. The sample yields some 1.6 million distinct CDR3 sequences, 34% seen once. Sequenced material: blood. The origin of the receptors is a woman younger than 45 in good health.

CDR3 region: CASSLGPPMVLYEQYF. As DNA, the CDR3 is TGTGCCAGCAGTTTGGGGCCCCCTATGGTCCTCTACGAGCAGTACTTC. The V gene is TRBV12-3 or TRBV12-4, the J gene TRBJ2-7; D is possibly TRBD1 (5 bases). The CDR3 covers 16 residues. V dropped 3 bases and J dropped 3 bases, with 18 bases sitting between them.

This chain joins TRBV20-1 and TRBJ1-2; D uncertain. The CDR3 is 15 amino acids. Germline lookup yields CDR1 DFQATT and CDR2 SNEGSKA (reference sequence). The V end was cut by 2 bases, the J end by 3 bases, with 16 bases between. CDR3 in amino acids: CSARRRSGLDYGYTF. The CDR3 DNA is TGCAGTGCTAGAAGGCGATCGGGGTTGGACTATGGCTACACCTTC.

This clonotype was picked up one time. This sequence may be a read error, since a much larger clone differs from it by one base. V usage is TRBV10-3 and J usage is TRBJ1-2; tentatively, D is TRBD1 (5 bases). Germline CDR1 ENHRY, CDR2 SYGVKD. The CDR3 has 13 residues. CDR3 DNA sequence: TGTGCCATCAGGGAGTCGGGGGACTATGGCTACACCTTC. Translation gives CAIRESGDYGYTF.

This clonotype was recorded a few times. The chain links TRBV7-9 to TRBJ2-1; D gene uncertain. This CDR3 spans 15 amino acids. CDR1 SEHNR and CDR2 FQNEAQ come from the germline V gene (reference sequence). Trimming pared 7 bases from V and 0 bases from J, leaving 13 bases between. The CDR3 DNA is TGTGCCAGCACCGTGGCGTTTCCCTCCTACAATGAGCAGTTCTTC. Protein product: CASTVAFPSYNEQFF.

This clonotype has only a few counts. Here the CDR3 DNA reads TGTGCCAGCAGCAAAGCTCCAAAAAGCGGGAGGCCCCCAGATACGCAGTATTTT. It specifies CASSKAPKSGRPPDTQYF. The chain joins TRBV21-1 to TRBJ2-3; the table's TRBD2 call for D was not verified on the DNA. TRBV21-1 is annotated as a pseudogene. The CDR3 runs 18 residues.

The CDR3 DNA is TGTGCCAGCAGCCCCCGGGGAAACAGGGTAGCAGAGGTCCTGACTTTC. As protein: CASSPRGNRVAEVLTF. The genes are TRBV7-9 and TRBJ2-6; perhaps TRBD1 as D (6 bases). Trimming shortened V by 5 bases and J by 13 bases, and 24 bases separated the two germline ends. Germline lookup yields CDR1 SEHNR and CDR2 FQNEAQ (reference sequence). The CDR3 contains 16 residues. Supplemented by reference TRBV7-9 and TRBJ2-6, the full variable domain reads DTGVSQNPRHKITKRGQNVTFRCDPISEHNRLYWYRQTLGQGPEFLTYFQNEAQLEKSRLLSDRFSAERPKGSFSTLEIQRTEQGDSAMYLCASSPRGNRVAEVLTFGAGSRLTVL.

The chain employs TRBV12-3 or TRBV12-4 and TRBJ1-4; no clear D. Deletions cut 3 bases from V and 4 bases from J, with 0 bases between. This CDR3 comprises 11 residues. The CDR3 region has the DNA TGTGCCAGCAGTTTTAATGAAAAACTGTTTTTT. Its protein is CASSFNEKLFF.

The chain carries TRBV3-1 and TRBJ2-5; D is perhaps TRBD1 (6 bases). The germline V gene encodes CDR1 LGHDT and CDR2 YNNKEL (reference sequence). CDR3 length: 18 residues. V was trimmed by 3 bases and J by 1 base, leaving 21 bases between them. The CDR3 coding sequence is TGTGCCAGCAGCCAGCGGGTTGGACAGACCCTGATCCAAGAGACCCAGTACTTC. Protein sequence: CASSQRVGQTLIQETQYF.

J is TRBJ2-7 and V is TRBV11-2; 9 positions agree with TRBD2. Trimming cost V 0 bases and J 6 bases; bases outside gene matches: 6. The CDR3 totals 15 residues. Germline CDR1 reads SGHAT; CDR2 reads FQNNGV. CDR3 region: CASSLELAGRSEQYF. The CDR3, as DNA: TGTGCCAGCAGCTTAGAGCTAGCGGGGCGTAGCGAGCAGTACTTC.

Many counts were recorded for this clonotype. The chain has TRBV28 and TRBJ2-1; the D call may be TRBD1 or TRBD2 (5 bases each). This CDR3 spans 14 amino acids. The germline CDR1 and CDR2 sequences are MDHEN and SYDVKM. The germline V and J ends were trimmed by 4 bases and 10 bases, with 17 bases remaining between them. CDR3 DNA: TGTGCCAGCAGTTCCCTGGCGAGGGGAAACGAGCAGTTCTTC. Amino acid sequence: CASSSLARGNEQFF. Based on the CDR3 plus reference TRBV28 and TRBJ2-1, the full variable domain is DVKVTQSSRYLVKRTGEKVFLECVQDMDHENMFWYRQDPGLGLRLIYFSYDVKMKEKGDIPEGYSVSREKKERFSLILESASTNQTSMYLCASSSLARGNEQFFGPGTRLTVL.

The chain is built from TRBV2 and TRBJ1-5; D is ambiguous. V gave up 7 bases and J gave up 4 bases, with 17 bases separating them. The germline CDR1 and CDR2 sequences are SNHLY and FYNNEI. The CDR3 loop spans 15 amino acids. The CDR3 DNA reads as TGTGCCAGCAAAAGGGTTCGAGACCGAAATCAGCCCCAGCATTTT. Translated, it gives CASKRVRDRNQPQHF.

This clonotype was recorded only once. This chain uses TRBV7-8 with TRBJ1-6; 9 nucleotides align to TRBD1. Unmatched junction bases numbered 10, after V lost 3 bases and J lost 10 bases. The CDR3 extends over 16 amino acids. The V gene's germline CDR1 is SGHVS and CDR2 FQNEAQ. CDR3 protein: CASSLGRGQGRSPLHF. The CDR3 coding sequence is TGTGCCAGCAGCTTGGGGAGGGGACAGGGTCGATCACCCCTCCACTTT. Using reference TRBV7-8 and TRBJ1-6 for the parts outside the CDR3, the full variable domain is GAGVSQSPRYKVAKRGQDVALRCDPISGHVSLFWYQQALGQGPEFLTYFQNEAQLDKSGLPSDRFFAERPEGSVSTLKIQRTQQEDSAVYLCASSLGRGQGRSPLHFGNGTRLTVT.

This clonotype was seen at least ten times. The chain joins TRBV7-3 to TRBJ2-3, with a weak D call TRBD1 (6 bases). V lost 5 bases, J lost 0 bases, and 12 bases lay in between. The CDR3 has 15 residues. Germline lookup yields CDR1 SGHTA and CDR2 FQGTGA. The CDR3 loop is CASSQGTSSTDTQYF. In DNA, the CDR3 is TGTGCCAGCAGCCAGGGGACATCTAGCACAGATACGCAGTATTTT. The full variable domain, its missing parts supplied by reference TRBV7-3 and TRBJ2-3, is GAGVSQTPSNKVTEKGKYVELRCDPISGHTALYWYRQSLGQGPEFLIYFQGTGAADDSGLPNDRFFAVRPEGSVSTLKIQRTERGDSAVYLCASSQGTSSTDTQYFGPGTRLTVL.

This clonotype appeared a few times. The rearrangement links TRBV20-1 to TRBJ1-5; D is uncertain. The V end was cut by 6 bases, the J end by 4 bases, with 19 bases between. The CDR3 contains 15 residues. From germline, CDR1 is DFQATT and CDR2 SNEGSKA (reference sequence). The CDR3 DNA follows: TGCAGTGCCCCTTCCCCCTCTAACACTAATCAGCCCCAGCATTTT. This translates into CSAPSPSNTNQPQHF.

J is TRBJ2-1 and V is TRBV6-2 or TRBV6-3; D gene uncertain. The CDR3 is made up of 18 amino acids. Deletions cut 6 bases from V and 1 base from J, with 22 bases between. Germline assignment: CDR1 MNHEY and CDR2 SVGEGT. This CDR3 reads CASSPAPAGSRSYNEQFF. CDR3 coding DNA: TGTGCCAGCAGCCCTGCGCCGGCTGGGTCCCGGTCCTACAATGAGCAGTTCTTC.

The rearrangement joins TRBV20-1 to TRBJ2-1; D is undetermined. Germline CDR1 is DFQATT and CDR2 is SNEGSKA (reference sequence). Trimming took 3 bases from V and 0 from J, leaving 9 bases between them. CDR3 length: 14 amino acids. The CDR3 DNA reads TGCAGTGCTAGGGCTTGGGGCTCCTACAATGAGCAGTTCTTC. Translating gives CSARAWGSYNEQFF.

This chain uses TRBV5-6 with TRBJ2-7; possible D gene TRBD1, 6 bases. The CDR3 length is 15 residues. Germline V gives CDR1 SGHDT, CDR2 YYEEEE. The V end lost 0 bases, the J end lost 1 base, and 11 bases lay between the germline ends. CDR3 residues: CASSLGRDKSYEQYF. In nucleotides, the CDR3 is TGTGCCAGCAGCTTGGGTCGGGACAAATCCTACGAGCAGTACTTC.

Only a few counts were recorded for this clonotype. The CDR3 protein is CATRNTRLVVEQFF. DNA of the CDR3: TGTGCCACCAGAAACACGCGACTAGTGGTTGAGCAGTTCTTC. V and J are TRBV15 and TRBJ2-1; maybe TRBD2 (6 bases). Trimming shortened V by 6 bases and J by 9 bases, and 18 bases separated the two germline ends. CDR3 size: 14 residues. Germline CDR1 and CDR2: LNHNV and YYDKDF (reference sequence). The full variable domain, its missing parts supplied by reference TRBV15 and TRBJ2-1, is DAMVIQNPRYQVTQFGKPVTLSCSQTLNHNVMYWYQQKSSQAPKLLFHYYDKDFNNEADTPDNFQSRRPNTSFCFLDIRSPGLGDTAMYLCATRNTRLVVEQFFGPGTRLTVL.

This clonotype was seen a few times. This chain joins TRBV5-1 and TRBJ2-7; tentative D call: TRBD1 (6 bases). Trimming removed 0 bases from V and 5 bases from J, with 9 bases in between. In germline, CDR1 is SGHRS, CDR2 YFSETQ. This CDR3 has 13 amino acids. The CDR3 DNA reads TGCGCCAGCAGCTTGGCAGGGGCCCACGAGCAGTACTTC. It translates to CASSLAGAHEQYF.

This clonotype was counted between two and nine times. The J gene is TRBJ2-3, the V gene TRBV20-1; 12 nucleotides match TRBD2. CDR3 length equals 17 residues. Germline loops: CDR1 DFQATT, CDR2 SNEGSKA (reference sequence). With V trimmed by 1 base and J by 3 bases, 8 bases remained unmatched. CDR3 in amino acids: CSARVPSGRVETDTQYF. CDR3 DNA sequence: TGCAGTGCTAGAGTTCCTAGCGGGAGGGTTGAAACAGATACGCAGTATTTT.

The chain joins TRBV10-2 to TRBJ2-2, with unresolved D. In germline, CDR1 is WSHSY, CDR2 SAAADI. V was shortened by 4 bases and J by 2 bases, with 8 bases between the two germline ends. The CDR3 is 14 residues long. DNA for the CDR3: TGCGCCAGCAGTGTGTGGCAAAACACCGGGGAGCTGTTTTTT. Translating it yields CASSVWQNTGELFF.

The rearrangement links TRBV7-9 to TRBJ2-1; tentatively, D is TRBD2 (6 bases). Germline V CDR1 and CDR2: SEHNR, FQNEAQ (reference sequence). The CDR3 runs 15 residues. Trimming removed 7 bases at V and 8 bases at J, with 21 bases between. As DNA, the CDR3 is TGTGCCAGCAACCTTGCGGGGAGGTCGGGGGATGAGCAGTTCTTC. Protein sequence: CASNLAGRSGDEQFF.